The clone carrying this T cell receptor beta chain was observed a handful of times. Its specificity is not known. The treatment here: AdE1-LMPpoly-expanded autologous EBV-specific T-cell therapy followed by anti-PD-1 nivolumab. The data derive from a study of EBV T-cell therapy then PD-1 blockade in nasopharyngeal carcinoma. TCRdb keeps only in-frame clones here, not all; method: immunoSEQ multiplex PCR. The table lists some 17,000 clones, 65% to 85% of them singletons. In germline, CDR1 is MNHEY, CDR2 SMNVEV (reference sequence). Trimming removed 6 bases from V and 0 bases from J, with 13 bases in between. The CDR3 runs 15 residues.

This TCR was recovered from a man aged 35 to 55 with nasopharyngeal carcinoma. The chain couples TRBV27 to TRBJ2-3; D might be TRBD1 (5 bases). This material consisted of CD8+ T cells from blood, taken at day 0 from a patient whose treatment included autologous EBV-specific T cells and nivolumab. This CDR3 reads CASSPRQSSTDTQYF. DNA of the CDR3: TGTGCCAGCAGCCCGCGACAGTCTAGCACAGATACGCAGTATTTT.